This T cell receptor beta chain was sequenced for a study of a mutant IDH1 vaccine in newly diagnosed glioma. The wider study: Vaccines were first given 4-6 weeks after radiotherapy alone, or with temozolomide cycles. Overall study findings and caveats: Pseudoprogression looked unconnected to shifts in top peripheral T cell clonotypes.

The time point: week 35, safety follow-up. Topical imiquimod accompanied each vaccine dose, which consisted of 300 ug of mutant IDH1 20-mer peptide. Patients in the study were vaccinated eight times, receiving shots in weeks 1, 3, 5, 7, 11, 15, 19 and 23. In the case of this clone: Its target is unknown.

V lost 7 bases and J lost 1, with 11 bases in between. CDR1 is ENHRY and CDR2 is SYGVKD in the germline V gene. This CDR3 contains 13 residues. TCRdb's table, derived via immunoSEQ multiplex PCR, lists solely in-frame clones and lacks some. The sample shows 35,000 to 50,000 clones, almost 95% of them seen only once. This chain links TRBV10-3 with TRBJ2-7; D might be TRBD2 (6 bases). The receptor was derived from a man aged 50 or older with glioma. The specimen was PBMCs, collected from a glioma patient whose treatment included an IDH1 peptide vaccine. The CDR3 sequence is CAINPSDSYEQYF. CDR3 nucleotide sequence: TGTGCCATCAATCCTAGCGATTCCTACGAGCAGTACTTC.